This entry is about one T cell receptor beta chain. This record belongs to a study of tumor and adjacent non-tumor tissue in lung cancer. The template was RNA from unsorted bulk tissue. This non-tumor lung sample came from over 3 cm beyond the tumor edge. Donors were chemotherapy-naive, newly diagnosed lung cancer surgical patients in China, August–late 2014. The CDR3 totals 16 residues. In germline, CDR1 is SGHRS, CDR2 YFSETQ. V lost 4 bases, J lost 4 bases, and 8 bases stayed unmatched. Three rounds of nested PCR, following a modified ARM-PCR protocol, produced the TCRbeta library. TCRdb analysed the multiplex PCR reads with MiXCR anew, one entry per CDR3 protein. The table has 110,000 or so distinct CDR3 sequences, around 57% seen once.

The V call is TRBV5-1, the J call TRBJ1-4, with 9 positions matching TRBD1. Sequenced material: distant non-tumor lung tissue. The source is a man in his 60s with non-small cell lung cancer. The CDR3 DNA reads TGCGCCAGCAGCATAGGACAGGGGAGGGGTAATGAAAAACTGTTTTTT. Its translation is CASSIGQGRGNEKLFF. The full variable domain, its missing parts supplied by reference TRBV5-1 and TRBJ1-4, is KAGVTQTPRYLIKTRGQQVTLSCSPISGHRSVSWYQQTPGQGLQFLFEYFSETQRNKGNFPGRFSGRQFSNSRSEMNVSTLELGDSALYLCASSIGQGRGNEKLFFGSGTQLSVL.